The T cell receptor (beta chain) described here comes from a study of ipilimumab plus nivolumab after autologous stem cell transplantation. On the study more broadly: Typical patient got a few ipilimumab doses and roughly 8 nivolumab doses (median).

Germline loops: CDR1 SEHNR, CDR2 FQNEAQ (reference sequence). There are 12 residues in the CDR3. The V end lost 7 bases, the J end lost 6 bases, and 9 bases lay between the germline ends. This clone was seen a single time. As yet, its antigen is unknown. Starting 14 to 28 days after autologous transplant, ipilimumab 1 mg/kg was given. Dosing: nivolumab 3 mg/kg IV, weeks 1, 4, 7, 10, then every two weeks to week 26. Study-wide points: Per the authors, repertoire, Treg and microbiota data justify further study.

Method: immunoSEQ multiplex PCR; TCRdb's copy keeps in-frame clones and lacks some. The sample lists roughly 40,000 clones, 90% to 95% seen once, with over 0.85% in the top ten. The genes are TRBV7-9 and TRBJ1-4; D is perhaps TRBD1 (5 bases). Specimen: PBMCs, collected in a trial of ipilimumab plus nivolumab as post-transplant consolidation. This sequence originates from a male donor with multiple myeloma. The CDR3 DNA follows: TGTGCCAGCACCAGGGTGGATGAAAAACTGTTTTTT. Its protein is CASTRVDEKLFF.